The rows below give T cell receptor beta chains drawn from one sample of a study of breast tumors, draining lymph nodes, adjacent tissues. TCRdb reanalysed the multiplex PCR reads using MiXCR and keeps one entry per CDR3 protein. The sample has approximately 190,000 distinct CDR3 sequences; approximately 33% are singletons. The sample taken for sequencing was axillary lymph node tissue. The receptors stem from a female donor with breast cancer. Some clones in this sample may be carry-over from other donors' samples. Both conserved end residues are part of each CDR3. D genes are given only for firm matches. Rows may omit the clone size; those that give it use once, few, many or a size class.

d_gene	j_gene	v_gene	abundance	CDR3aa	CDR3nt
.	TRBJ1-2	TRBV6-5	few	CASSLLRGNYGYTF	TGTGCCAGCAGTTTATTAAGGGGGAACTATGGCTACACCTTC
TRBD1	TRBJ2-6	TRBV6-2/TRBV6-3	many	CASRPERKGQGALGANVLTF	TGTGCCAGTCGGCCGGAAAGGAAAGGACAGGGGGCGCTTGGGGCCAACGTCCTGACTTTC
TRBD1	TRBJ2-1	TRBV9	many	CASSVSPRSDRVNNEQFF	TGTGCCAGCAGCGTATCGCCTCGATCCGACAGGGTGAATAATGAGCAGTTCTTC
.	TRBJ1-4	TRBV20-1	.	CRPATEGAGEKLFF	TGCAGGCCAGCAACGGAAGGGGCCGGTGAAAAACTGTTTTTT
.	TRBJ2-5	TRBV5-6	many	CASSFWGGETQYF	TGTGCCAGCAGCTTTTGGGGTGGAGAGACCCAGTACTTC
TRBD1	TRBJ2-5	TRBV6-2/TRBV6-3	many	CATWTGDPFHHQYF	TGTGCCACTTGGACAGGGGACCCTTTCCATCACCAGTACTTC
.	TRBJ2-7	TRBV7-9	many	CASSLKGAYEQYF	TGTGCCAGCAGCTTAAAGGGTGCCTACGAGCAGTACTTC
TRBD2	TRBJ2-3	TRBV6-5	few	CASSHPGLANGHTQYF	TGTGCCAGCAGTCACCCCGGACTAGCGAACGGACATACGCAGTATTTT
.	TRBJ1-2	TRBV6-5	many	CASAPGSNYGYTF	TGTGCCAGCGCTCCCGGCAGTAACTATGGCTACACCTTC
TRBD2	TRBJ2-1	TRBV20-1	many	CSARDPGGGSYNEQFF	TGCAGTGCTAGAGACCCAGGCGGGGGCTCCTACAATGAGCAGTTCTTC
.	TRBJ1-5	TRBV28	many	CASSFTSPQPQHF	TGTGCCAGCAGTTTTACTTCTCCTCAGCCCCAGCATTTT
TRBD2	TRBJ2-7	TRBV2	few	CASRGGGTAYEQYF	TGTGCCAGCAGGGGGGGGGGAACGGCCTACGAGCAGTACTTC
TRBD1	TRBJ1-2	TRBV3-1	many	CASSFATGEDGYTF	TGTGCCAGCAGCTTCGCGACAGGGGAAGATGGCTACACCTTC